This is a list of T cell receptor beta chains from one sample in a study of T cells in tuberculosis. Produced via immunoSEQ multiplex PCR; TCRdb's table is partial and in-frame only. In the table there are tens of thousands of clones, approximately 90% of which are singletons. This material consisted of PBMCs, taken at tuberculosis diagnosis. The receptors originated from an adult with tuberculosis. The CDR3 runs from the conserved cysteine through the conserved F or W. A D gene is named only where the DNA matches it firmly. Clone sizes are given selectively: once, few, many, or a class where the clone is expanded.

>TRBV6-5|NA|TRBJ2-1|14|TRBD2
CASTGGSSYNEQFF
TGTGCCAGCACGGGAGGGAGCTCCTACAATGAGCAGTTCTTC
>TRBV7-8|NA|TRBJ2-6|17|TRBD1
CASSFTGGPSGANVLTF
TGTGCCAGCAGCTTTACAGGGGGCCCCTCTGGGGCCAACGTCCTGACTTTC
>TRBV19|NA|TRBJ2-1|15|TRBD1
CASRADRGTYNEQFF
TGTGCCAGTAGAGCTGACAGGGGTACCTACAATGAGCAGTTCTTC
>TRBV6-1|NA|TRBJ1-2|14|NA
CASSEAGRAGGYTF
TGTGCCAGCAGTGAAGCGGGCAGGGCAGGTGGCTACACCTTC
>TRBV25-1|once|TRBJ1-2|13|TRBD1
CASSRTGERGYTF
TGTGCCAGCAGTAGAACAGGGGAACGTGGCTACACCTTC
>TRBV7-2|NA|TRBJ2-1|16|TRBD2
CASSRTSGGPYNEQFF
TGTGCCAGCAGTAGGACTAGCGGGGGCCCCTACAATGAGCAGTTCTTC
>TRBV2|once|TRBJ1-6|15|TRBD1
CASRGDTGENSPLHF
TGTGCCAGCAGGGGGGATACAGGGGAGAATTCACCCCTCCACTTT
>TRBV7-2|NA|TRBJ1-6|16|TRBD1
CASSSNRGQSYSPLHF
TGTGCCAGCAGCTCAAACAGGGGCCAATCGTATTCACCCCTCCACTTT
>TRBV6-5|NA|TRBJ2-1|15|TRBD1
CASSSDRGQYNEQFF
TGTGCCAGCAGTTCGGACAGGGGCCAATACAATGAGCAGTTCTTC
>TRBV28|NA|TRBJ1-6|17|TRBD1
CASSLNSRGTYNSPLHF
TGTGCCAGCAGTTTAAATTCCAGGGGGACCTATAATTCACCCCTCCACTTT
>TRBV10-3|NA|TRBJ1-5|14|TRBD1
CAIRAGTGDQPQHF
TGTGCCATCAGAGCCGGGACAGGGGATCAGCCCCAGCATTTT
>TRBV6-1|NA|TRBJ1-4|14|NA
CASSEEQAPEKLFF
TGTGCCAGCAGTGAAGAACAGGCCCCAGAAAAACTGTTTTTT
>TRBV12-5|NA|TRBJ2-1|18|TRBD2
CASGLVPPLAGGPGEQFF
TGTGCTAGTGGTTTGGTACCTCCACTAGCGGGGGGGCCTGGTGAGCAGTTCTTC
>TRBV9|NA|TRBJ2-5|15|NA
CASSVDSGRGETQYF
TGTGCCAGCAGCGTAGATAGCGGCCGAGGAGAGACCCAGTACTTC
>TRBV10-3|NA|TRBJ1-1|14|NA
CAISESGLYTEAFF
TGTGCCATCAGTGAGTCTGGGCTGTACACTGAAGCTTTCTTT
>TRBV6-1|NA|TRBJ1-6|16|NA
CASSESTRARNSPLHF
TGTGCCAGCAGTGAAAGTACGAGGGCGAGGAATTCACCCCTCCACTTT
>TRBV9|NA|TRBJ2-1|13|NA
CASSVGGDNEQFF
TGTGCCAGCAGCGTAGGGGGGGACAATGAGCAGTTCTTC
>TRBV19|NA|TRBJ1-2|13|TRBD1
CASSKDRDHGYTF
TGTGCCAGTAGTAAGGACAGGGACCACGGCTACACCTTC
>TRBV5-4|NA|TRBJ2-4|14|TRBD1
CASSLPGQGNIQYF
TGTGCCAGCAGCCTACCCGGACAGGGAAACATTCAGTACTTC
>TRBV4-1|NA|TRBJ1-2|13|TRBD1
CASSLTGGFGYTF
TGCGCCAGCAGCCTCACAGGGGGCTTTGGCTACACCTTC
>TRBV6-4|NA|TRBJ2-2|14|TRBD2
CASSESGGAGELFF
TGTGCCAGCAGTGAAAGCGGGGGGGCCGGGGAGCTGTTTTTT
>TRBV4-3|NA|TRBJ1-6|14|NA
CASSLTIENSPLHF
TGCGCCAGCAGCCTAACGATTGAGAATTCACCCCTCCACTTT
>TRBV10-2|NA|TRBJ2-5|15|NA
CASSEFSPRLETQYF
TGCGCCAGCAGTGAATTTTCTCCCCGGTTGGAGACCCAGTACTTC
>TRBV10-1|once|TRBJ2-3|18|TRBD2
CASSESYRLAGGDDTQYF
TGCGCCAGCAGTGAGTCGTATAGACTAGCGGGGGGGGACGATACGCAGTATTTT
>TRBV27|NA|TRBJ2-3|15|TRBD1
CASSLHRGVTDTQYF
TGTGCCAGCAGTTTACACAGGGGAGTAACAGATACGCAGTATTTT
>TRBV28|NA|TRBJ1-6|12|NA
CASNLNRSPLHF
TGTGCCAGCAACCTAAATCGTTCACCCCTCCACTTT
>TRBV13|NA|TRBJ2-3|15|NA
CASSPRRAGLGTQYF
TGTGCCAGCAGCCCGCGCAGGGCGGGGTTGGGTACGCAGTATTTT
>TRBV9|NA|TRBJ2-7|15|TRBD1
CASSVEAGGTGEQYF
TGTGCCAGCAGCGTAGAGGCAGGGGGAACAGGGGAGCAGTACTTC
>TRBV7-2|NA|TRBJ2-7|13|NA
CASSLGRNYEQYF
TGTGCCAGCAGCTTAGGGCGGAACTACGAGCAGTACTTC
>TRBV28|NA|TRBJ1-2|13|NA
CASSSSRPSGYTF
TGTGCCAGCAGTTCCTCACGCCCCAGTGGCTACACCTTC
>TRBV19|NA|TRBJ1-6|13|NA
CASQRQSNSPLHF
TGTGCCAGCCAACGACAGAGTAATTCACCCCTCCACTTT
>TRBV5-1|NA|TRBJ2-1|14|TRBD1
CASSPGQVDNEQFF
TGCGCCAGCAGCCCCGGACAGGTGGACAATGAGCAGTTCTTC
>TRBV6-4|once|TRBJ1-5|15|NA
CASRYRDTSNQPQHF
TGTGCCAGCAGGTACCGGGACACCAGCAATCAGCCCCAGCATTTT
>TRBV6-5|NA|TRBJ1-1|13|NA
CASSKTVVTEAFF
TGTGCCAGCAGTAAAACGGTAGTAACTGAAGCTTTCTTT
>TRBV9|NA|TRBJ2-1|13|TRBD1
CASSPGQGREQFF
TGTGCCAGCAGTCCAGGACAGGGCCGGGAGCAGTTCTTC
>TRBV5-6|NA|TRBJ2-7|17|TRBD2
CASSPLSGGAPSYEQYF
TGTGCCAGCAGCCCGCTTAGCGGGGGGGCACCATCCTACGAGCAGTACTTC
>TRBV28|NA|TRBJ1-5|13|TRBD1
CASSEGGGQPQHF
TGTGCCAGCAGCGAAGGGGGCGGGCAGCCCCAGCATTTT
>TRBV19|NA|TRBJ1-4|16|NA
CAISPRHRATNEKLFF
TGTGCCATTTCCCCTCGGCACAGGGCAACTAATGAAAAACTGTTTTTT
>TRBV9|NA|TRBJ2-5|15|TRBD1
CASSVGQGYRETQYF
TGTGCCAGCAGCGTAGGACAGGGGTATAGGGAGACCCAGTACTTC
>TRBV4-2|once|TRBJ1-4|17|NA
CASSQDPGGATNEKLFF
TGTGCCAGCAGCCAAGATCCCGGAGGGGCAACTAATGAAAAACTGTTTTTT
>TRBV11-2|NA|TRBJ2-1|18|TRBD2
CASSPLGLADSSYNEQFF
TGTGCCAGCAGCCCCCTGGGCCTAGCGGATAGCTCCTACAATGAGCAGTTCTTC
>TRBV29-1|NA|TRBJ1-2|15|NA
CSVDPPTGPNYGYTF
TGCAGCGTTGATCCCCCGACAGGTCCGAACTATGGCTACACCTTC
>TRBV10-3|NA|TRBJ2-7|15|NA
CAISESEPGSYEQYF
TGTGCCATCAGTGAGTCAGAGCCGGGTTCCTACGAGCAGTACTTC
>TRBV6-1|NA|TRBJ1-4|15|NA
CASSEVGVRAEKLFF
TGTGCCAGCAGTGAAGTAGGGGTCAGGGCTGAAAAACTGTTTTTT
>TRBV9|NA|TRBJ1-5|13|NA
CASNGGGNQPQHF
TGTGCCAGCAACGGGGGAGGCAATCAGCCCCAGCATTTT
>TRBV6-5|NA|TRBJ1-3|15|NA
CASSRGGDSGNTIYF
TGTGCCAGCAGCCGGGGGGGGGACTCTGGAAACACCATATATTTT
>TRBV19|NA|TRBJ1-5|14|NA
CASSTGRLNQPQHF
TGTGCCAGTAGTACCGGCAGACTCAATCAGCCCCAGCATTTT
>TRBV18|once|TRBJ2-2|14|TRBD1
CASGSGGYTGELFF
TGTGCCAGCGGCTCAGGGGGTTACACCGGGGAGCTGTTTTTT
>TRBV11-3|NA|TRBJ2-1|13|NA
CASSSRGHNEQFF
TGTGCCAGCAGCTCCCGGGGTCACAATGAGCAGTTCTTC
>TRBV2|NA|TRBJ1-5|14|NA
CASSEARGNGAQHF
TGTGCCAGCAGTGAAGCCAGGGGCAACGGGGCCCAGCATTTT
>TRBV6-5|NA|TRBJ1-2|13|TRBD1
CASSSGTGLGYTF
TGTGCCAGCAGTTCCGGGACAGGCCTTGGCTACACCTTC
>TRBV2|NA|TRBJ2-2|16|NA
CASSDIVRSDTGELFF
TGTGCCAGCAGTGATATCGTCAGGTCGGACACCGGGGAGCTGTTTTTT
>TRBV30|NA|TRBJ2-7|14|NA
CAWGRATPGGEQYF
TGTGCCTGGGGGCGGGCGACACCTGGAGGCGAGCAGTACTTC
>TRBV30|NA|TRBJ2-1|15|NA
CAWTRTGGVTNEQFF
TGTGCCTGGACTCGTACAGGGGGGGTCACCAATGAGCAGTTCTTC
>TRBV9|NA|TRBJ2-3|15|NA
CASSVSSGRTDTQYF
TGTGCCAGCAGCGTGAGTTCCGGCAGGACAGATACGCAGTATTTT
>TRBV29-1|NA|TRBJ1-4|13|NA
CSVAPDRPEKLFF
TGCAGCGTTGCCCCCGACAGGCCTGAAAAACTGTTTTTT
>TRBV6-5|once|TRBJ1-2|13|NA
CASTATAFYGYTF
TGTGCCAGCACCGCGACAGCTTTCTATGGCTACACCTTC
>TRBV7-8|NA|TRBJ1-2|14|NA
CASSLGVEGVGYTF
TGTGCCAGCAGCTTAGGGGTGGAAGGGGTTGGCTACACCTTC
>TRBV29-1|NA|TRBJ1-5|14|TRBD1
CSVLDRGGNQPQHF
TGCAGCGTTCTTGACAGGGGTGGCAATCAGCCCCAGCATTTT